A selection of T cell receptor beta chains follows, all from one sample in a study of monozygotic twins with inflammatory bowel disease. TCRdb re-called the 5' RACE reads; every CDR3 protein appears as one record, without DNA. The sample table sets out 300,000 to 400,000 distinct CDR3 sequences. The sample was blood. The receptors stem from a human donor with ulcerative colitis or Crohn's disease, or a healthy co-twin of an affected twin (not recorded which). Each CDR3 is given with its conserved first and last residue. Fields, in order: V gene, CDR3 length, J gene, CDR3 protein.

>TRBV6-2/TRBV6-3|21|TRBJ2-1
CASSYSTSGLAGGRSYNEQFF
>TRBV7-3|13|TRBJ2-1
CASSLRGGDEQFF
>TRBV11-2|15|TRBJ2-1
CASSVAGGYYNEQFF
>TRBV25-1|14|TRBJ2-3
CASSATGVTDTQYF
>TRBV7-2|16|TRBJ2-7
CASSSQGLKSSYEQYF
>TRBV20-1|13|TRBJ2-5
CSARSAGPETQYF
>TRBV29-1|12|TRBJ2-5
CSVSRGQETQYF
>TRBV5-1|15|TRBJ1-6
CASSARTGDYSPLHF
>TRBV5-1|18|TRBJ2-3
CASSLRVLRDRDTDTQYF
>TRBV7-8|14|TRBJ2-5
CASSSRILGETQYF
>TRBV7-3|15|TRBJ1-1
CASSSTGAGRSEAFF
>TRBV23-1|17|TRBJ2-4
CASSQTGRGLAKNIQYF
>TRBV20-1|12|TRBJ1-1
CSARARGPEAFF
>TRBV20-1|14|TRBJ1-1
CSASPRGDNTEAFF
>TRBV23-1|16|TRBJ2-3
CASSQSRHLSTDTQYF
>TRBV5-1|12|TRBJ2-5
CASSLWLETQYF
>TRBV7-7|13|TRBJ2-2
CASSLTQSTELFF
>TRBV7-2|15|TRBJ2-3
CASSTRGARRDTQYF
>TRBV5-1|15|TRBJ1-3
CASSAGTTSGNTIYF
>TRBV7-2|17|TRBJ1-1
CASSLHELTGVRTEAFF
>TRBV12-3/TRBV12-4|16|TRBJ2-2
CASSFGTSGNTGELFF
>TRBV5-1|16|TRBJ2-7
CASSSLLRDRAYEQYF
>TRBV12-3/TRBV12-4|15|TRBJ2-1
CASQLPRSGYNEQFF
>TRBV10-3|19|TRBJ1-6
CAISDRGGFFSTYDSPLHF
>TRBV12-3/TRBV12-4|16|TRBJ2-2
CASSLGGTGSTGELFF
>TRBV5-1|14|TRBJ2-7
CASSLEGTDYEQYF
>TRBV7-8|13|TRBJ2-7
CASTAGGSYEQYF
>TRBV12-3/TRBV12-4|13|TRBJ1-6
CALTSSYNSPLHF
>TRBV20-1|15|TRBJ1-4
CSAREQLTTNEKLFF
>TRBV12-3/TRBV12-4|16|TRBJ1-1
CASSPRDRGSHTEAFF
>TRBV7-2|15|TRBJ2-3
CASRSRRVFTDTQYF
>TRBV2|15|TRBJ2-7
CASSEGTSATYEQYF
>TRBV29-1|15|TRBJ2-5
CSVAGTGGALETQYF
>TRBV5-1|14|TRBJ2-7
CASSLEGARYEQYF
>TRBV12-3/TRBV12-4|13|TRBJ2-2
CASSYLVLGELFF
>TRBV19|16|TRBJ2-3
CASSIVEEGEADTQYF
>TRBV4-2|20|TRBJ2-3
CASSQDRHGWTGKSTDTQYF
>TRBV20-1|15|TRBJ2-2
CSARPWGENTGELFF
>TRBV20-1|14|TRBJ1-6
CSARSQPNNSPLHF
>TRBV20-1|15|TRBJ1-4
CSARDPGGAREKLFF
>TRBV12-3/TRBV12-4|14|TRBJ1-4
CASRPGPTNEKLFF
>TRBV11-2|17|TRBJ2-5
CASSLGSSGGQQETQYF
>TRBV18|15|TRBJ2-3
CASSPNAGNTDTQYF
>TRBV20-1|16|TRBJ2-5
CSARDPLTSGGETQYF
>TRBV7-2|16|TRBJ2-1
CASSLEPGEGRNEQFF
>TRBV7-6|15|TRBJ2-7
CASSLEPQGAYEQYF